This TCR beta chain was observed in a study of low-dose radiotherapy and immunotherapy resistance in tumors. Across the study: The study delivered 0.5 Gy per fraction every 2 weeks to Cohort 1, totaling 6.5 Gy. Patients took 300 mg oral aspirin daily for four cycles from cycle 1 day 1.

The sample holds one count of this clonotype. It is unclear where the CDR3 begins or ends on the DNA, so no DNA is shown, and the CDR3 is as TCRdb lists it. Alpha and beta chains were covered, as first-strand cDNA relied on TRAV- and TRBV-specific primers. The PCR that amplified TCRs ran for approximately 20 cycles, relying on a constant-region primer and a V-primer adapter. MiXCR, applied by TCRdb to the reads, yields one record per CDR3 protein. The sample includes approximately 45,000 distinct CDR3 sequences, under 30% of them seen just once. The CDR3 extends over 20 residues, inclusive of both ends. Germline V gene sequence: CDR1 LGHDT, CDR2 YNNKEL (reference sequence). Indicated time point: after trial treatment. Treatment specified: LDRT plus nivolumab, ipilimumab, low-dose cyclophosphamide and aspirin (RACIN trial).

This clonotype originated in a male donor with prostate cancer. This sample comprised PBMCs, obtained after low-dose radiotherapy plus immunotherapy. The chain couples TRBV3-1 to TRBJ2-2; no DNA check was done on the table's D call, TRBD2. The CDR3 region is CASSHFAGVTNTGELFFFFF.